Sequencing of this T cell receptor (beta chain) was carried out in a study of blood T cell repertoires in COVID-19. As for the study in general: COVID-19 samples, acute and convalescent, were from the United States, Italy and Spain. Sample material is recorded as cDNA or gDNA derived from T cells, B-cell-depleted T cells, or PBMCs.

V dropped 6 bases and J dropped 3 bases, with 17 bases sitting between them. Germline loops: CDR1 MNHEY, CDR2 SVGAGI. This CDR3 comprises 15 residues. TCRdb's copy holds only in-frame clones and misses some; the assay was immunoSEQ multiplex PCR. Altogether 150,000 to 200,000 clones are present, around 83% being singletons, with the ten largest covering 2.9%. The sequenced sample consisted of peripheral blood. This sequence originates from a woman younger than 45 with active or convalescent COVID-19. V gene TRBV6-5 combines with J gene TRBJ1-2; TRBD1 might be the D (6 bases). CDR3 sequence (DNA): TGTGCCAGCAGACCCACAGGGAGTAGGGACTATGGCTACACCTTC. Protein sequence: CASRPTGSRDYGYTF.